This TCR beta chain was found in a study of STAT5B mutations in CD4+ large granular lymphocyte leukemia. The survey-level immunoSEQ assay was used. Sequenced by immunoSEQ multiplex PCR; TCRdb stores in-frame clones only, minus some. The sample lists under 30,000 clones; about 77% were seen once. The CDR3 is 14 amino acids. V was pared by 1 base and J by 6 bases, with 3 bases of the junction left unmatched. CDR1 is SGHVS and CDR2 is FNYEAQ in the germline V gene. Points from the study as a whole: Compared with healthy controls (2/35), patient top clones favored TRBV06 (8/27). Patient CD4-sorted repertoires looked more clonal than healthy CD4+ repertoires, even without putative leukemic clones.

As regards this clone: As yet, its antigen is unknown.

The V call is TRBV7-6, the J call TRBJ2-1, with TRBD2 matching over 7 bases. The source is a human donor in good health. Sequenced: CD4+ T cells from blood buffy coats. This CDR3 is CASSLGTRANEQFF. The CDR3 coding sequence is TGTGCCAGCAGCTTAGGGACTAGGGCCAATGAGCAGTTCTTC.